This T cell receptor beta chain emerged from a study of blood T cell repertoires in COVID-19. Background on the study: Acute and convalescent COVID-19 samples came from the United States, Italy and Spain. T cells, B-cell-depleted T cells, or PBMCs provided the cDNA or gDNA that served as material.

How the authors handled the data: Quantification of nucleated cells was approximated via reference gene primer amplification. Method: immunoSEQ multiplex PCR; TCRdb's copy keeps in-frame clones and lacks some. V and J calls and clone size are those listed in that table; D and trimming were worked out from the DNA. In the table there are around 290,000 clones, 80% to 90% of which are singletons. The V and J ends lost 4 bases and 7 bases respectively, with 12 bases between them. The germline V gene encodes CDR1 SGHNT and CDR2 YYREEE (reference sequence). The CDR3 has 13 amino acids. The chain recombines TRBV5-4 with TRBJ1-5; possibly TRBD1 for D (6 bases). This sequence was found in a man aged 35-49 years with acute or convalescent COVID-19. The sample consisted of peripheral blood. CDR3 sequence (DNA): TGTGCCAGCAGCATGGACAGAGGGCAGCCCCAGCATTTT. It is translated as CASSMDRGQPQHF.